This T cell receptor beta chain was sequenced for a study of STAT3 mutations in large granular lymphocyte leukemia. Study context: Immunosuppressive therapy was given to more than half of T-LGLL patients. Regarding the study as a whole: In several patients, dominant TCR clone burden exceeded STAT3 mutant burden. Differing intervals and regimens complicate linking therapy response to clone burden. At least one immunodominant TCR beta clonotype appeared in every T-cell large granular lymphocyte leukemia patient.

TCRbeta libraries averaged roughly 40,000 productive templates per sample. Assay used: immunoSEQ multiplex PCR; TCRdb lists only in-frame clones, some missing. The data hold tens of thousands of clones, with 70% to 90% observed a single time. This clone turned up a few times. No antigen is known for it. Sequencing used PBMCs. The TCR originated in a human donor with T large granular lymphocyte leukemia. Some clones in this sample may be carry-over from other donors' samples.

CDR3 nucleotides: TGTGCCAGCAGTCCGACATTACAGGGAAGGGCTTTCTTT. Amino acids: CASSPTLQGRAFF. The chain uses TRBV27 and TRBJ1-1; perhaps TRBD1 as D (6 bases). The germline V gene encodes CDR1 MNHEY and CDR2 SMNVEV (reference sequence). The length of the CDR3 is 13 residues. The V gene lost 5 bases and the J gene lost 11 bases, with 18 bases spanning the gap.